The 10 T cell receptor beta chains reported below all come from one sample, sequenced in a study of human T cells and chemical hapten exposure. Sample time point: patch test 3, about 24 weeks after DPC sensitization. Treatment given: therapeutic diphenylcyclopropenone sensitization with weekly scalp DPC. Using its own MiXCR run on the RACE reads, TCRdb lists one record per CDR3 protein. This repertoire shows about 30,000 distinct CDR3 sequences, 5% to 6.5% found once; its top ten account for roughly 5.9%. The source was whole blood, collected in connection with sensitization to the hapten diphenylcyclopropenone (DPC). The receptor source for this set is a man aged 25 to 40 with alopecia areata. Some clones in this sample may be carry-over from other donors' samples.

This clonotype was observed at least ten times. The CDR3 reads CASSLRADTQYF. CDR3 coding DNA: TGTGCCAGCAGCTTAAGGGCAGATACGCAGTATTTT. V is TRBV11-2 and J is TRBJ2-3; no clear D gene. CDR1 is SGHAT, CDR2 FQNNGV, per germline. Trimming shortened V by 2 bases and J by 4 bases, and 4 bases separated the two germline ends. The CDR3 sequence is 12 residues long.

This clonotype was found many times. This chain links TRBV7-9 with TRBJ1-5; 8 nucleotides agree with TRBD1. From germline, CDR1 is SEHNR and CDR2 FQNEAQ (reference sequence). The CDR3 contains 14 residues. The trim removed 5 bases at V and 5 bases at J, leaving 5 bases unmatched. The CDR3 DNA is TGTGCCAGCAGCCCGGACAGGGAGGATCAGCCCCAGCATTTT. Translating it yields CASSPDREDQPQHF.

This clonotype was seen many times. CDR3 residues: CSARVPGGPTTDTQYF. Here the CDR3 DNA reads TGCAGTGCTAGAGTTCCGGGCGGGCCCACCACAGATACGCAGTATTTT. The V gene is TRBV20-1, the J gene TRBJ2-3, with D possibly matching TRBD2 (5 bases). Germline CDR1 reads DFQATT; CDR2 reads SNEGSKA (reference sequence). The CDR3 covers 16 residues. Trimming cost V 1 base and J 2 bases, with 16 bases left between them.

This clonotype occurred many times. The chain links TRBV30 to TRBJ1-2; D is ambiguous. CDR1 and CDR2 from the germline V gene are GTSNPN and SVGIG (reference sequence). The V end lost 0 bases, the J end lost 4 bases, and 18 bases lay between the germline ends. The CDR3 is 16 residues long. CDR3 DNA sequence: TGTGCCTGGAGTGTGGGCCTGGGAGAGGGTATCTATGGCTACACCTTC. Translation: CAWSVGLGEGIYGYTF. Based on the CDR3 plus reference TRBV30 and TRBJ1-2, the full variable domain is SQTIHQWPATLVQPVGSPLSLECTVEGTSNPNLYWYRQAAGRGLQLLFYSVGIGQISSEVPQNLSASRPQDRQFILSSKKLLLSDSGFYLCAWSVGLGEGIYGYTFGSGTRLTVV.

This clonotype was observed at least ten times. The genes are TRBV7-9 and TRBJ2-3; 7 bases agree with TRBD2. With 4 bases clipped from V and 3 bases from J, the junction kept 10 bases outside the gene matches. Germline CDR1 SEHNR, CDR2 FQNEAQ (reference sequence). The CDR3 length is 16 residues. This chain's CDR3 is CASSSSLASGTDTQYF. In nucleotides, the CDR3 is TGTGCCAGCAGCTCCAGCTTGGCTAGCGGTACAGATACGCAGTATTTT. Full variable domain (outside the CDR3, taken from reference TRBV7-9 and TRBJ2-3): DTGVSQNPRHKITKRGQNVTFRCDPISEHNRLYWYRQTLGQGPEFLTYFQNEAQLEKSRLLSDRFSAERPKGSFSTLEIQRTEQGDSAMYLCASSSSLASGTDTQYFGPGTRLTVL.

This clonotype has at least ten counts. This chain uses TRBV29-1 with TRBJ2-3; no clear D gene. V lost 6 bases, J lost 4 bases, and 11 bases lay in between. The CDR3 is made up of 12 amino acids. CDR1 and CDR2 from the germline V gene are SQVTM and ANQGSEA. In nucleotides, the CDR3 is TGCAGCGTGGGCATCCGGTCAGATACGCAGTATTTT. Protein product: CSVGIRSDTQYF.

Ten or more counts support this clonotype. This chain uses TRBV7-9 with TRBJ1-5; TRBD1 is a possible D gene (5 bases). The CDR3 contains 14 residues. Germline CDR1 SEHNR, CDR2 FQNEAQ (reference sequence). Deletions cut 5 bases from V and 4 bases from J, with 12 bases between. The CDR3 here is CASSPQGENQPQHF. The CDR3 coding sequence is TGTGCCAGCAGCCCCCAGGGTGAAAATCAGCCCCAGCATTTT.

This clonotype appeared many times. The chain employs TRBV6-1 and TRBJ1-1; 7 bases fit TRBD1. V was clipped by 3 bases and J by 3 bases; unmatched bases: 1. CDR1 and CDR2 from the germline V gene are MNHNS and SASEGT. The CDR3 loop spans 13 amino acids. CDR3 nucleotide sequence: TGTGCCAGCAGTGAGGGACAGTACACTGAAGCTTTCTTT. This codes for CASSEGQYTEAFF.

In this sample, this clonotype turned up many times. The V gene is TRBV6-5, the J gene TRBJ2-2; TRBD2 aligns across 10 bases. Germline V lookup: CDR1 MNHEY, CDR2 SVGAGI. This CDR3 comprises 15 residues. V gave up 4 bases and J gave up 8 bases; unmatched junction bases: 7. CDR3 amino acids: CASSFIAGGTGELFF. The DNA for the CDR3 is TGTGCCAGCAGTTTCATAGCGGGGGGTACTGGGGAGCTGTTTTTT.

This clonotype occurred many times. The chain has TRBV29-1 and TRBJ2-7; D might be TRBD1 (6 bases). V lost 5 bases to trimming and J lost 0 bases, with 11 bases between them. Germline V gene lookup returns CDR1 SQVTM and CDR2 ANQGSEA. CDR3 length: 13 amino acids. The CDR3 here is CSVRDRSSYEQYF. CDR3 in DNA: TGCAGCGTTAGAGACAGGAGCTCCTACGAGCAGTACTTC.